Here is one TCR beta chain with its context. The antigen is unknown. This record belongs to a study of cytomegalovirus exposure and HLA in healthy donors. The study, taken as a whole, reports: Researchers reportedly found TCR beta sequences accurately predicted most subjects' HLA-A and HLA-B alleles. The presence/absence work took it that sequencing depth was about the same across donors. Some V segments could not be told apart, so they were left out, TRBV6-2 and TRBV6-3 among them.

The CDR3 sequence is 11 residues long. With 6 bases removed from V and 5 bases from J, the gap between germline ends came to 7 bases. CDR1 is MDHEN, CDR2 SYDVKM, per germline. PCR amplification relied on 60 Vbeta primers (plus 13 Jbeta primers). Profiled with immunoSEQ multiplex PCR; TCRdb holds only in-frame clones, not every one. This table has 140,000 to 150,000 clones, around 75% appearing once. The chain links TRBV28 to TRBJ1-2; D not certain. Sequencing was done on a sample of PBMCs. The TCR comes from a woman aged 25-40 years in good health and CMV-seronegative. CDR3 nucleotides: TGTGCCAGCAGCGCAGCGTATGGCTACACCTTC. It specifies CASSAAYGYTF.